This T cell receptor beta chain came from a study of Graves' ophthalmopathy and Graves' hyperthyroidism. Study findings and constraints: Clonotypes were expanded in thyroid at above 0.001 frequency, and most also appeared in blood. Researchers report that a 13-signature model separated ophthalmopathy from stable hyperthyroidism, posting 87.88% sensitivity and roughly 81% specificity.

Among the exclusions were patients with other autoimmune diseases, uncontrolled infections, pregnancy or lactation. Only a few counts were recorded for this clonotype. Its specificity is unknown. Amplification of the TCR beta CDR3 regions used RNA transcripts (as template). HTBI-primed first-round RT-PCR preceded second-round multiplex PCR. TCRdb re-called the multiplex PCR reads through MiXCR, storing one row per CDR3 protein. The table includes around 670,000 distinct CDR3 sequences, 35% to 50% detected once. Sequencing was carried out using peripheral blood. This receptor was obtained from an adult man with Graves' ophthalmopathy.

CDR3 bases: TGTGCCAGCAGCCAAGATTCGACGGGGCATCAGCCCCAGCATTTT. Translated: CASSQDSTGHQPQHF. The gene calls are TRBV3-1 and TRBJ1-5; D may be TRBD1 (5 bases). V dropped 0 bases and J dropped 5 bases, with 11 bases sitting between them. The CDR3 runs to 15 residues. Germline-derived CDR1 and CDR2 are LGHDT and YNNKEL (reference sequence). Full variable domain (outside the CDR3, taken from reference TRBV3-1 and TRBJ1-5): DTAVSQTPKYLVTQMGNDKSIKCEQNLGHDTMYWYKQDSKKFLKIMFSYNNKELIINETVPNRFSPKSPDKAHLNLHINSLELGDSAVYFCASSQDSTGHQPQHFGDGTRLSIL.